Each of the 22 T cell receptor beta chains below was sequenced from the same sample in a study of graft-versus-host responses after intestinal transplantation. This table comes from immunoSEQ multiplex PCR, and its TCRdb copy is limited to in-frame clones, with some not included. The table has tens of thousands of clones, 91% seen once. These receptors' antigens are unknown. This specimen consisted of unstimulated CD4+ T cells sorted from spleen or lymph node cells, obtained before intestinal transplant. These receptors came from a human donor who received an intestinal transplant.

There are a few counts of this clone. The chain has TRBV2 and TRBJ1-1, with D maybe TRBD1 (6 bases). There are 14 residues in the CDR3. From germline, CDR1 is SNHLY and CDR2 FYNNEI. V gave up 6 bases and J gave up 4 bases, with 15 bases separating them. The CDR3 spells CASRDRIIATEAFF. As DNA, the CDR3 is TGTGCCAGCAGAGACAGGATAATAGCCACTGAAGCTTTCTTT. Complete variable domain (other parts from reference TRBV2 and TRBJ1-1): EPEVTQTPSHQVTQMGQEVILRCVPISNHLYFYWYRQILGQKVEFLVSFYNNEISEKSEIFDDQFSVERPDGSNFTLKIRSTKLEDSAMYFCASRDRIIATEAFFGQGTRLTVV.

This clone was observed once. V usage is TRBV30 and J usage is TRBJ1-1; D gene uncertain. Germline assignment: CDR1 GTSNPN and CDR2 SVGIG (reference sequence). The CDR3 has 14 residues. The V end lost 3 bases, the J end lost 6 bases, and 17 bases lay between the germline ends. CDR3 in DNA: TGTGCCTGGAGGAGGCTAGGAAGTGCGTCTGAAGCTTTCTTT. Encoded protein: CAWRRLGSASEAFF.

The sample holds one count of this clone. The V call is TRBV6-1, the J call TRBJ1-6; TRBD1 matches 9 bases. CDR1 is MNHNS, CDR2 SASEGT, per germline. There are 14 residues in the CDR3. Trimming at V came to 4 bases and at J to 7 bases, leaving 2 bases not matched to a gene. CDR3: CASSVTGGNSPLHF. The DNA for the CDR3 is TGTGCCAGCAGTGTGACAGGGGGAAATTCACCCCTCCACTTT.

J is TRBJ2-7 and V is TRBV27, with D perhaps matching TRBD1 (6 bases). The V and J ends lost 0 bases and 3 bases respectively, with 15 bases between them. Per germline, CDR1 MNHEY and CDR2 SMNVEV (reference sequence). The CDR3 loop spans 16 amino acids. This chain's CDR3 is CASSLSIGGGVYEQYF. As DNA, the CDR3 is TGTGCCAGCAGTTTATCGATAGGGGGTGGAGTCTACGAGCAGTACTTC.

The V gene is TRBV6-5, the J gene TRBJ1-1; 7 nucleotides align to TRBD1. The V gene end was trimmed by 4 bases and the J gene end by 8 bases; junction bases not matched to a gene: 7. The CDR3 is 13 residues long. Per germline, CDR1 MNHEY and CDR2 SVGAGI. The chain's CDR3 is CASSSVRGLEAFF. CDR3 in DNA: TGTGCCAGCAGTTCGGTAAGGGGGCTGGAAGCTTTCTTT.

The chain combines TRBV4-3 with TRBJ2-3; tentatively, D is TRBD2 (5 bases). V lost 1 base, J lost 2 bases, and 13 bases lay in between. CDR3 length: 16 residues. Germline CDR1 and CDR2: LGHNA and YSLEER. The CDR3 sequence: CASSQVVLRVTDTQYF. As DNA, the CDR3 is TGCGCCAGCAGCCAAGTTGTATTGAGGGTCACAGATACGCAGTATTTT.

V gene TRBV7-2 combines with J gene TRBJ1-2; 8 bases are a match to TRBD1. The germline V gene has CDR1 SGHTA and CDR2 FQGNSA. The CDR3 is 16 amino acids. J was trimmed by 0 bases and V by 1 base; bases with no gene match: 4. The CDR3 DNA reads as TGTGCCAGCAGCTTAGACAGGGGGGTGGCTAACTATGGCTACACCTTC. Protein: CASSLDRGVANYGYTF.

The J gene is TRBJ1-5, the V gene TRBV19, with TRBD1 as a possible D gene (6 bases). CDR1 and CDR2 from the germline V gene are LNHDA and SQIVND (reference sequence). The CDR3 totals 14 residues. With 0 bases removed from V and 5 bases from J, the gap between germline ends came to 8 bases. The CDR3 spells CASSIDRGDQPQHF. The CDR3 DNA follows: TGTGCCAGTAGTATAGACAGGGGCGATCAGCCCCAGCATTTT.

The chain uses TRBV4-1 and TRBJ1-1, with 7 bases matching TRBD1. J lost 4 bases, V lost 3 bases, and 5 bases had no gene match. This CDR3 is 14 amino acids long. Looked up from germline, CDR1 is MGHRA and CDR2 is YSYEKL. CDR3 in DNA: TGCGCCAGCAGCCAGGTCGACAGGGTCACTGAAGCTTTCTTT. Translated, it gives CASSQVDRVTEAFF.

This rearrangement joins TRBV25-1 to TRBJ1-4; TRBD1 agrees at 8 bases. V was pared by 7 bases and J by 11 bases, with 9 bases of the junction left unmatched. The CDR3 sequence is 13 residues long. Looked up from germline, CDR1 is MGHDK and CDR2 is SYGVNS. The CDR3 is CASTGTGSGKLFF. CDR3 nucleotides: TGTGCCAGCACTGGGACAGGAAGCGGGAAACTGTTTTTT.

The V gene is TRBV10-1, the J gene TRBJ2-2; the D gene is possibly TRBD2 (6 bases). Trimming shortened V by 4 bases and J by 6 bases, and 9 bases separated the two germline ends. Germline assignment: CDR1 WNHNN and CDR2 SYGVQD (reference sequence). The CDR3 is 13 amino acids. The CDR3 DNA sequence: TGCGCCAGCAGTGTGGAGGGGTCCGGGGAGCTGTTTTTT. This gives the protein CASSVEGSGELFF.

A single count supports this clone. The CDR3 DNA reads as TGTGCCTGGAGTGGAACCTCCGGGACAGCCTTCTATAATTCACCCCTCCACTTT. Translation: CAWSGTSGTAFYNSPLHF. V usage is TRBV30 and J usage is TRBJ1-6; TRBD1 matches 7 bases. There are 18 residues in the CDR3. CDR1 and CDR2 from the germline V gene are GTSNPN and SVGIG (reference sequence). V lost 1 base to trimming and J lost 3 bases; unmatched junction nucleotides: 12.

The CDR3 loop is CASSRGGPGGEGYTF. CDR3 DNA sequence: TGCGCCAGCAGCAGAGGGGGCCCAGGCGGCGAAGGCTACACCTTC. The chain links TRBV5-1 to TRBJ1-2; 7 bases line up with TRBD1. In germline, CDR1 is SGHRS, CDR2 YFSETQ. The CDR3 loop spans 15 amino acids. V gave up 4 bases and J gave up 8 bases; unmatched junction bases: 14.

The genes are TRBV9 and TRBJ2-3, with TRBD2 matching over 8 bases. This CDR3 region has 16 residues. V lost 4 bases and J lost 3; bases outside the gene matches: 10. Germline V gene lookup returns CDR1 SGDLS and CDR2 YYNGEE. The CDR3 loop reads CASSNPPGGRTDTQYF. The DNA of the CDR3 is TGTGCCAGCAGCAATCCTCCGGGGGGGAGAACAGATACGCAGTATTTT.

The chain links TRBV2 to TRBJ2-1, with a tentative D call TRBD1 (6 bases). Germline values: CDR1 SNHLY, CDR2 FYNNEI. The CDR3 is made up of 14 amino acids. Trimming removed 4 bases at V and 5 bases at J, with 12 bases between. The CDR3 reads CASSGQGHDNEQFF. CDR3 nucleotide sequence: TGTGCCAGCAGTGGGCAGGGGCATGACAATGAGCAGTTCTTC.

The CDR3 is CACQRGGLGGELFF. DNA of the CDR3: TGTGCCTGTCAGCGGGGGGGATTAGGCGGGGAGCTGTTTTTT. The rearrangement links TRBV30 to TRBJ2-2; 10 positions agree with TRBD2. Trimming removed 6 bases from V and 7 bases from J; junction bases left unmatched: 8. Germline CDR1 reads GTSNPN; CDR2 reads SVGIG (reference sequence). The CDR3 has 14 residues.

This clone was detected a few times. V usage is TRBV15 and J usage is TRBJ2-7; the match to TRBD1 covers 11 bases. Germline V gives CDR1 LNHNV, CDR2 YYDKDF (reference sequence). V shed 0 bases and J 2 bases; nucleotides not matched to a gene: 0. The CDR3 contains 15 residues. DNA of the CDR3: TGTGCCACCAGCAGAGAGGGACAGGGGGCCTACGAGCAGTACTTC. It encodes CATSREGQGAYEQYF. Variable domain in full (rest from reference TRBV15 and TRBJ2-7): DAMVIQNPRYQVTQFGKPVTLSCSQTLNHNVMYWYQQKSSQAPKLLFHYYDKDFNNEADTPDNFQSRRPNTSFCFLDIRSPGLGDTAMYLCATSREGQGAYEQYFGPGTRLTVT.

The rearrangement uses TRBV7-8 and TRBJ2-7, with 9 bases aligning to TRBD1. In germline, CDR1 is SGHVS, CDR2 FQNEAQ. The CDR3 runs to 14 residues. The ends lost 7 bases at V and 2 bases at J; junction bases unmatched: 6. CDR3 coding DNA: TGTGCCAGCAAACCGGGACAGGGTACCTACGAGCAGTACTTC. Amino acid sequence: CASKPGQGTYEQYF.

This clone has just a few counts. The rearrangement joins TRBV2 to TRBJ1-1, with 7 nucleotides matching TRBD1. There are 13 residues in the CDR3. Trimming removed 6 bases from V and 0 bases from J; junction bases left unmatched: 1. Germline CDR1 and CDR2: SNHLY and FYNNEI. The CDR3 region is CASRGTVNTEAFF. As DNA, the CDR3 is TGTGCCAGCAGAGGGACAGTGAACACTGAAGCTTTCTTT.

This clone has just one count. The chain has TRBV5-1 and TRBJ2-4; 8 positions agree with TRBD2. CDR1 and CDR2 (germline): SGHRS, YFSETQ. The trim removed 5 bases at V and 0 bases at J, leaving 13 bases unmatched. CDR3 size: 18 residues. Here the CDR3 reads CASRPTERGTLAKNIQYF. The CDR3 bases are TGCGCCAGCAGACCTACGGAGCGGGGGACCCTAGCCAAAAACATTCAGTACTTC.

The J gene is TRBJ2-1, the V gene TRBV9; TRBD2 matches at 10 bases. Per the germline V gene, CDR1 is SGDLS and CDR2 is YYNGEE. V was clipped by 1 base and J by 5 bases; unmatched bases: 6. The CDR3 runs 16 residues. CDR3 DNA sequence: TGTGCCAGCAGCGTAAGGGGAGCGGGGGGGCACAATGAGCAGTTCTTC. It encodes CASSVRGAGGHNEQFF.

J is TRBJ1-6 and V is TRBV19; TRBD1 aligns across 9 bases. The V segment lost 5 bases and the J segment 10 bases; nucleotides outside the gene matches: 6. Germline V lookup: CDR1 LNHDA, CDR2 SQIVND (reference sequence). There are 14 residues in the CDR3. In nucleotides, the CDR3 is TGTGCCAGTAGTCAGACAGGGGGTAGGTCACCCCTCCACTTT. Its protein product is CASSQTGGRSPLHF.